The TCR beta chain described here comes from a study of cytomegalovirus exposure and HLA in healthy donors. The PCR employed 60 Vbeta primers together with 13 Jbeta primers. This table comes from immunoSEQ multiplex PCR, and its TCRdb copy is limited to in-frame clones, with some not included. The table has 150,000 to 200,000 clones, roughly 79% seen once; the top ten hold roughly 9.7%. The receptor was derived from a man aged 18 to 30 in good health and CMV-seropositive. Source material: PBMCs.

CDR3 in DNA: TGTGCCACCGCCTCCGGGACAGGGGTCCAAGAGACCCAGTACTTC. It codes for CATASGTGVQETQYF. The chain joins TRBV10-3 to TRBJ2-5, with 10 bases lining up with TRBD1. J was trimmed by 1 base and V by 10 bases; bases with no gene match: 9. This CDR3 has 15 residues. The germline gives CDR1 ENHRY, CDR2 SYGVKD.